Presented here are 11 T cell receptor beta chains from one specimen sequenced in a study of cytomegalovirus exposure and HLA in healthy donors. The study ran its PCR with 60 Vbeta and 13 Jbeta primers. The protocol was immunoSEQ multiplex PCR, while the TCRdb copy is restricted to in-frame clones and leaves out a portion. In the table there are around 220,000 clones, more than 60% of which are singletons. Sequencing input: PBMCs. Receptors originate from a woman aged 25-40 years in good health and CMV-seronegative.

V gene TRBV10-2 combines with J gene TRBJ1-2; TRBD1 is a possible D gene (5 bases). The V and J ends lost 5 bases and 7 bases respectively, with 14 bases between them. Germline V gives CDR1 WSHSY, CDR2 SAAADI. The CDR3 length is 13 residues. The DNA of the CDR3 is TGCGCCAGCAGTCCAGATGGGGCGGCTGGCTACACCTTC. Residues: CASSPDGAAGYTF.

The chain employs TRBV7-9 and TRBJ2-7; 7 bases agree with TRBD1. Germline CDR1 SEHNR, CDR2 FQNEAQ (reference sequence). The CDR3 has 16 amino acids. The V gene end was trimmed by 4 bases and the J gene end by 6 bases; junction bases not matched to a gene: 15. CDR3 in amino acids: CASSSVRGRGLGEQYF. In DNA form, the CDR3 reads TGTGCCAGCAGCTCCGTAAGGGGCAGGGGGTTGGGCGAGCAGTACTTC.

The CDR3 nucleotides are TGTGCCAGCAGTTTTTCGGCAGGGATCAATGAGCAGTTCTTC. Encoded protein: CASSFSAGINEQFF. The chain combines TRBV27 with TRBJ2-1; D is possibly TRBD1 (5 bases). The germline V and J ends were trimmed by 3 bases and 6 bases, with 12 bases remaining between them. The germline gives CDR1 MNHEY, CDR2 SMNVEV (reference sequence). The CDR3 consists of 14 residues.

V is TRBV11-2 and J is TRBJ2-1; 7 bases agree with TRBD2. The CDR3 loop spans 16 amino acids. CDR1 SGHAT and CDR2 FQNNGV come from the germline V gene. V dropped 2 bases and J dropped 4; count of bases not matched to a gene: 8. In nucleotides, the CDR3 is TGTGCCAGCAGCTTAAGTCTGGGGGACTATTACAATGAGCAGTTCTTC. Encoded protein: CASSLSLGDYYNEQFF.

This clone has more than one count but fewer than ten. The rearrangement joins TRBV6-5 to TRBJ2-7; no clear D. Trimming took 0 bases from V and 3 from J, leaving 12 bases between them. The CDR3 is 15 residues long. Germline CDR1 reads MNHEY; CDR2 reads SVGAGI. The chain's CDR3 is CASSYSRYMIYEQYF. The CDR3 nucleotides are TGTGCCAGCAGTTACTCGAGGTATATGATCTACGAGCAGTACTTC.

The chain combines TRBV5-8 with TRBJ1-5; D remains ambiguous. V dropped 7 bases and J dropped 7 bases, with 18 bases sitting between them. Germline V gene lookup returns CDR1 SGHTS and CDR2 YDEGEE. CDR3 length: 14 amino acids. The CDR3 DNA reads TGTGCCAGCGGGTGGTACGGGGTGAGCCAGCCCCAGCATTTT. Translated, it gives CASGWYGVSQPQHF.

On this clone: One junction end does not reproduce the germline sequence, and a read error may be involved. The CDR3 spells CSSSFRVFEQYF. As DNA, the CDR3 is TGTTCCAGCAGCTTCAGGGTTTTCGAGCAGTACTTC. The chain recombines TRBV7-9 with TRBJ2-7; perhaps TRBD1 as D (5 bases). The CDR3 spans 12 residues. Germline V gives CDR1 SEHNR, CDR2 FQNEAQ (reference sequence). Supplemented by reference TRBV7-9 and TRBJ2-7, the full variable domain reads DTGVSQNPRHKITKRGQNVTFRCDPISEHNRLYWYRQTLGQGPEFLTYFQNEAQLEKSRLLSDRFSAERPKGSFSTLEIQRTEQGDSAMYLCSSSFRVFEQYFGPGTRLTVT.

This clone was counted only a few times. The rearrangement links TRBV6-5 to TRBJ1-1, with D unclear. Germline loops: CDR1 MNHEY, CDR2 SVGAGI. V lost 7 bases, J lost 11 bases, and 17 bases lay in between. This CDR3 contains 12 residues. The CDR3 sequence is CASTGLLWVAFF. CDR3 bases: TGTGCCAGCACAGGTCTCCTTTGGGTGGCTTTCTTT.

The sample holds a few counts of this clone. The rearrangement links TRBV5-6 to TRBJ1-4; TRBD1 matches 7 bases. After removal of 3 bases from V and 8 bases from J, the junction contained 13 bases not matched to a gene. Looked up from germline, CDR1 is SGHDT and CDR2 is YYEEEE. The CDR3 has 16 amino acids. CDR3 sequence (DNA): TGTGCCAGCAGCTCCCTCGAGAGGGGGCGGAAGGAAAAACTGTTTTTT. This gives the protein CASSSLERGRKEKLFF.

This chain joins TRBV2 and TRBJ1-5; perhaps TRBD1 as D (5 bases). The germline V gene has CDR1 SNHLY and CDR2 FYNNEI. The CDR3 consists of 13 residues. V was trimmed by 8 bases and J by 0 bases, leaving 8 bases between them. This chain's CDR3 is CASGGSSNQPQHF. The CDR3 DNA follows: TGTGCCAGCGGGGGGAGTAGCAATCAGCCCCAGCATTTT.

The CDR3 loop is CASSYGTGEGNQPQHF. The CDR3 nucleotides read TGTGCCAGCAGTTACGGGACAGGGGAGGGCAATCAGCCCCAGCATTTT. The V and J genes are TRBV6-6 and TRBJ1-5; 10 bases fit TRBD1. Germline-derived CDR1 and CDR2 are MNHNY and SVGAGI (reference sequence). V dropped 2 bases and J dropped 2; count of bases not matched to a gene: 3. This CDR3 has 16 amino acids.